What follows are 15 T cell receptor beta chains derived from one specimen sequenced in a study of CD8 T cells in Susac syndrome. Random hexamers primed reverse transcription of about 0.5 to 1 ug RNA. TCRdb fed the immunoSEQ multiplex PCR reads into MiXCR, producing one record per CDR3 protein. The sample lists approximately 300,000 distinct CDR3 sequences; 75% to 85% were seen once. Material for sequencing was CD8+ T cells from PBMCs. These receptors were taken from a human donor with multiple sclerosis.

The CDR3 region has the DNA TGTGCCAGCAGTTATCCCGTCGGCCGGGAACAAGAGACCCAGTACTTC. It yields the protein CASSYPVGREQETQYF. The rearrangement joins TRBV6-2 or TRBV6-3 to TRBJ2-5; D might be TRBD2 (5 bases). The V end was cut by 3 bases, the J end by 2 bases, with 16 bases between. This CDR3 is built from 16 residues. CDR1 and CDR2 from the germline V gene are MNHEY and SVGEGT.

The V and J genes are TRBV5-1 and TRBJ2-1; 14 bases are shared with TRBD2. The CDR3 has 16 residues. V trimming: 5 bases; J trimming: 7 bases; junction bases outside the gene matches: 8. Germline lookup yields CDR1 SGHRS and CDR2 YFSETQ. This chain's CDR3 is CASSFGLAGGGNEQFF. The CDR3 DNA is TGCGCCAGCAGTTTCGGACTAGCGGGAGGAGGTAATGAGCAGTTCTTC.

V gene TRBV20-1 combines with J gene TRBJ2-1; 8 bases map to TRBD2. This CDR3 comprises 16 residues. V gave up 8 bases and J gave up 8 bases; unmatched junction bases: 20. The germline V gene encodes CDR1 DFQATT and CDR2 SNEGSKA (reference sequence). The CDR3: CSTTGGVASSLYEQFF. The DNA for the CDR3 is TGCAGTACTACGGGGGGGGTAGCGTCCAGTCTGTATGAGCAGTTCTTC.

The chain carries TRBV28 and TRBJ2-7; TRBD2 matches at 9 bases. The CDR3 has 16 residues. CDR1 is MDHEN and CDR2 is SYDVKM in the germline V gene. Trimming at V came to 3 bases and at J to 2 bases, leaving 8 bases not matched to a gene. CDR3 amino acids: CASSFILVAGAYEQYF. The CDR3 nucleotides are TGTGCCAGCAGTTTTATCTTGGTAGCGGGGGCCTACGAGCAGTACTTC.

This clonotype was recorded once. The chain couples TRBV7-3 to TRBJ1-2, with 7 bases matching TRBD1. This CDR3 contains 18 residues. V shed 1 base and J 1 base; nucleotides not matched to a gene: 12. Germline V gene data show CDR1 as SGHTA and CDR2 as FQGTGA. CDR3 sequence reads: CASSLKGGQDPRNYGYTF. The CDR3 bases are TGTGCCAGCAGCTTAAAGGGCGGACAGGACCCGCGTAACTATGGCTACACCTTC.

The chain carries TRBV28 and TRBJ2-7; 9 bases match TRBD1. CDR1 is MDHEN, CDR2 SYDVKM, per germline. The CDR3 is 11 residues long. Unmatched junction bases numbered 1, after V lost 8 bases and J lost 5 bases. The CDR3 region has the DNA TGTGCCAGCCGGACAGGGGACGAGCAGTACTTC. Protein: CASRTGDEQYF.

This clonotype was seen a single time. The chain recombines TRBV10-2 with TRBJ2-3; 7 nucleotides align to TRBD2. The CDR3 sequence is 15 residues long. Trimming took 2 bases from V and 2 from J; bases not matched to a gene: 4. Germline V lookup: CDR1 WSHSY, CDR2 SAAADI. The CDR3 here is CASSELADNTDTQYF. The CDR3, as DNA: TGCGCCAGCAGTGAGCTAGCGGACAACACAGATACGCAGTATTTT.

This chain uses TRBV6-2 or TRBV6-3 with TRBJ1-6; no clear D gene. The CDR3 consists of 12 residues. CDR1 and CDR2 from the germline V gene are MNHEY and SVGEGT. V lost 6 bases and J 7 bases, leaving 7 bases between the germline ends. The DNA of the CDR3 is TGTGCCAGCAGCCAAGTCAATTCACCCCTCCACTTT. Residues: CASSQVNSPLHF.

This clonotype was seen a handful of times. An end of the junction differs from the germline gene, which may be a read error. The chain employs TRBV7-7 and TRBJ2-3; D gene ambiguous. This CDR3 spans 13 amino acids. CDR1 and CDR2 from the germline V gene are SSHAT and FNYEAQ (reference sequence). The DNA of the CDR3 is TGTGCTAGCAGCTTAGGTCAGACAGATACGCAGTATTTT. This gives the protein CASSLGQTDTQYF.

J is TRBJ2-7 and V is TRBV28; possibly TRBD1 for D (5 bases). Trimming pared 6 bases from V and 0 bases from J, leaving 18 bases between. This CDR3 has 16 amino acids. Germline V lookup: CDR1 MDHEN, CDR2 SYDVKM. CDR3 region: CASSPTPDIYSYEQYF. For the CDR3, the DNA is TGTGCCAGCAGCCCGACCCCGGACATCTACTCCTACGAGCAGTACTTC.

This clonotype has just one count. The J gene is TRBJ2-7, the V gene TRBV20-1, with D tentatively TRBD1 (6 bases). This CDR3 has 15 amino acids. Trimming shortened V by 3 bases and J by 2 bases, and 17 bases separated the two germline ends. Germline lookup yields CDR1 DFQATT and CDR2 SNEGSKA (reference sequence). The DNA for the CDR3 is TGCAGTGCTAGTGAGTCCCGGGACATCACCTACGAGCAGTACTTC. Amino acids: CSASESRDITYEQYF.

This clonotype was detected only a few times. J is TRBJ2-3 and V is TRBV11-2; the D is unclear. Germline-derived CDR1 and CDR2 are SGHAT and FQNNGV. The CDR3 is 12 amino acids. The germline V and J ends were trimmed by 5 bases and 7 bases, with 10 bases remaining between them. The CDR3 here is CASSGARNTQYF. CDR3 nucleotides: TGTGCCAGCAGCGGCGCTCGAAATACGCAGTATTTT.

The V and J genes are TRBV28 and TRBJ1-5; D not certain. CDR1 MDHEN and CDR2 SYDVKM come from the germline V gene. The CDR3 length is 15 residues. Trimming removed 1 base from V and 5 bases from J, with 12 bases in between. This chain's CDR3 is CASSLFFSGDQPQHF. The CDR3 region has the DNA TGTGCCAGCAGTTTATTTTTCAGCGGAGATCAGCCCCAGCATTTT.

This clonotype was picked up a small number of times. This chain joins TRBV4-3 and TRBJ2-7, with TRBD2 identical over 13 bases. Unmatched junction bases numbered 7, after V lost 0 bases and J lost 2 bases. Germline V lookup: CDR1 LGHNA, CDR2 YSLEER. The CDR3 is made up of 18 amino acids. The CDR3 loop reads CASSQDLGLAGRAYEQYF. In DNA, the CDR3 is TGCGCCAGCAGCCAAGATTTGGGACTAGCGGGACGTGCCTACGAGCAGTACTTC.

This clonotype was picked up a small number of times. V usage is TRBV10-3 and J usage is TRBJ1-2, with TRBD1 matching over 8 bases. Germline lookup yields CDR1 ENHRY and CDR2 SYGVKD. J gave up 4 bases and V 2 bases, and 15 bases lay outside the gene matches. This CDR3 contains 18 residues. This chain's CDR3 is CAISEDMTGAVIFYGYTF. CDR3 sequence (DNA): TGTGCCATCAGTGAGGATATGACAGGGGCGGTAATTTTCTATGGCTACACCTTC.